This TCR beta chain was identified in a study of blood T cell repertoires in COVID-19. The germline V and J ends were trimmed by 4 bases and 0 bases, with 6 bases remaining between them. The CDR3 covers 13 residues. CDR1 is KGHDR, CDR2 SFDVKD, per germline. Clones were read by immunoSEQ multiplex PCR, and TCRdb kept only the in-frame ones, dropping some. The sample lists roughly 500,000 clones; about 91% were seen once. The sequence derives from a man younger than 35 with COVID-19, enrolled during active disease. The rearrangement joins TRBV24-1 to TRBJ2-7; D call uncertain. Material: peripheral blood. CDR3 sequence reads: CATSDYSSYEQYF. DNA of the CDR3: TGTGCCACCAGTGACTATAGCTCCTACGAGCAGTACTTC.